This T cell receptor (beta chain) was captured in a study of cytomegalovirus exposure and HLA in healthy donors (dated by TCRdb to the late 2010s). Concerning the study at large: In an earlier analysis of about 560 of the donors, about 270 Gb of sequence data and 90 million to 120 million unique TCR beta sequences from roughly 190 million T cells were reported. Approximately 300 gigabases of sequencing data and tens of millions of unique TCR sequences were included in an early release covering about 600 HLA-typed donors. A separate validation cohort of 100 to 150 different subjects was used in addition to the roughly 720-subject first cohort. Class I and class II HLA loci were covered by the typing at four-digit resolution. Donor age, sex, ethnicity and CMV serostatus were compiled alongside the repertoire data. Rather than using new phenotypic data, the later analysis identified candidate immune exposures from TCR beta sequences and from how often those sequences occurred across donors. The study was designed to test whether signatures of past pathogen exposure could be identified by cataloging public T cell receptors. The genetic ancestry cluster associated with self-reported Caucasian donors included roughly four fifths of the 398 genotyped donors. The study profiled the T cell repertoires of some 610 subjects by immunosequencing and related them to cytomegalovirus serostatus. A later analysis re-examined previously published TCR beta repertoires from about 700 donors and added high-resolution HLA genotyping to investigate patterns of TCR occurrence. Across approximately 420 genotyped donors of the cohort, an average of roughly 250,000 unique TCR beta nucleotide sequences per donor were sequenced, and approximately 19% of those sequences were non-productive. All discovery cohort repertoires had been generated using a single sequencing platform. To predict cytomegalovirus infection status, the study combined high-throughput TCR immunosequencing, statistical association of individual TCRs with disease status, and machine learning. A handful of DR-DQ haplotypes were treated as single units for association and clustering because of strong linkage in the cohort. Genome-wide SNP genotypes for about 60% of the roughly 670 donors were used in a later genetic analysis, which treated that subset as a discovery cohort. The number of typed donors differed by locus: 629-630 for A, B, C, DRB1 and DQB1; about 520 for DQA1; around 610 for DPA1; and around 490 for DPB1. To decide whether each TCR beta V gene segment behaved as functional or pseudogenic, an earlier analysis of 587 of the donors relied on high-throughput TCR beta sequencing. The full study reports these points: Correlated functional status among segregating V segments might be attributable to linkage disequilibrium, but an unknown experimental factor could not be ruled out. An association between a missense DCLRE1C variant and V-gene and J-gene trimming of TCR beta chains was found in a later genetic analysis and replicated in an independent cohort. It was suggested by the authors that the approach could potentially be generalized to other disease states and immunological phenotypes. Because counts were too low, about 15 rarely observed V segments, including chromosome 9 orphons, were left out of the earlier analysis of a few hundred of the donors. Cytomegalovirus status was reported to be diagnosed by the classifier with high specificity and sensitivity in both the original and validation cohorts. The only immune exposure information available for the cohort was CMV serostatus. Several of the top co-occurrence clusters appeared to be linked to parvovirus B19, influenza, CMV and Epstein-Barr virus, according to a later analysis. A later analysis found that TCR association rates varied across HLA loci, with DRB1 alleles showing the most associated TCRs and HLA-C alleles the fewest. A later analysis found that most CMV-associated TCR beta chains appeared HLA-restricted, with HLA associations seemingly driven largely by CMV exposure. In a later analysis, more than 15,000 TCR beta sequences were associated with specific HLA alleles at a false discovery rate of 0.05. The study gave a list of 150 to 200 TCR beta chains associated with cytomegalovirus. Some IMGT-functional V segments, including TRBV6-2 and TRBV6-3, could not be distinguished by the 87-base-pair reads and were therefore excluded. HLA typing was unavailable for some donors at each locus, so association tests used only the typed subset. The sequencing pipeline was judged likely to have produced a cluster of highly shared sequence variants as a technical artifact. Broadly in line with IMGT annotations, most TCR beta V segments showed up in productive rearrangements about 90% or about 30% of the time in an earlier analysis of 587 of the donors. In vitro tests confirmed that a few of the cytomegalovirus-associated TCR beta chains recognize cytomegalovirus antigens. A further reported finding was that TCR beta sequences accurately predicted the HLA-A and HLA-B alleles for most subjects in the first cohort. Assigning TCR associations to individual alleles was difficult when HLA alleles, especially DR and DQ, strongly co-occurred. In this cohort, only TCR beta chains were sequenced, and detectable features were limited by the absence of alpha or paired-chain data. A later analysis found that HLA-associated TCR beta chains were more clonally expanded and had lower generation probabilities than equally common non-associated chains. Presence/absence analyses assumed roughly uniform sequencing depth across donors, an assumption that may not hold. According to a later genetic analysis, donors in an Asian-associated ancestry cluster had fewer N-insertions in productive TCRs than the roughly 670-donor mean. Most TCR sequences were observed very rarely across donors, whereas some public TCRs were present in many individuals.

In total, 600 or so healthy bone marrow donors made up the cohort. All cohort members were sampled while nominally healthy, although unrecorded immune exposures were likely present. The donor tested CMV seronegative, placing the donor among the roughly 400 seronegative members of the cohort. Each donor provided a peripheral blood sample, and peripheral blood mononuclear cells were used for TCR beta sequencing. The Qiagen DNeasy Blood Extraction Kit was used to extract genomic DNA from the blood cell samples. A remark on this clone: Its antigen has not been determined.

The library relied on the immunoSEQ multiplex PCR assay. A mixture of 60 forward primers for TCR Vbeta segments and 13 reverse primers for TCR Jbeta segments was used in the multiplex PCR. Amplification of the CDR3 region of rearranged TCR beta genes was performed with a multiplex PCR assay on genomic DNA. The Illumina HiSeq System was used to sequence the amplified TCR beta libraries as 87-base-pair reads. From the authors' description of their analysis: Across the 700 or so repertoires, a later analysis counted approximately 83 million unique TCR beta chains, some 11 million of which were shared by at least two donors. Raw reads were error-corrected and collapsed into unique sequences by a nearest-neighbor algorithm in which closely related sequences were merged to remove PCR and sequencing errors. Alignment of CDR3 sequences to IMGT reference sequences was used to assign V, D and J gene segments. For a sequence to be retained, at least a six-nucleotide match to both a V gene segment and a J gene segment was required. A rearrangement counted as productive if the CDR3 had no stop codons and remained in frame with V and J, and every other rearrangement counted as non-productive. CDR3 was defined according to IMGT convention as the region running from the second conserved V-encoded cysteine to the conserved J-encoded phenylalanine. In an earlier analysis of more than 550 of the donors, sequences lacking an unambiguous match to a single V gene segment were excluded. In an earlier analysis of 587 of the donors, V segments were called functional above 56.7% productive rearrangements and were called segregating when the between-donor standard deviation exceeded 5%. A statistical classification framework was built for diagnosing cytomegalovirus status from the catalog of TCR beta chain sequences. V and J gene assignment, in a later analysis, came from comparing TCR nucleotide sequences with IMGT/GENE-DB human TR gene sequences. A later analysis assigned CDR3 sequences and most-parsimonious VDJ recombination scenarios with the TCRdist pipeline. A later analysis defined each TCR beta chain by its CDR3 amino acid sequence plus V-gene family, and excluded reads lacking a unique V-gene family. As a way to deal with suspected cross-contamination and a sequencing artifact, a later analysis dropped more than 500 nucleotide sequences that were highly shared and had low generation probability. In a later analysis, a clonal expansion index was calculated for each public chain from normalized within-repertoire ranks of inferred template counts. In a later analysis, generation probabilities were computed using a VDJ recombination model fitted to out-of-frame rearrangements, and the results were checked against IGoR. In a later analysis, hypergeometric tests were used to score TCR-TCR, TCR-HLA and TCR-CMV co-occurrence, with a repertoire-size bias correction applied to TCR pairs. A later analysis estimated false discovery rates by permuting HLA or CMV assignments 20 times. In a later analysis, co-occurring TCRs were grouped using DBSCAN, and TCRdist sequence similarity was added for clustering within HLA-allele-positive subsets. For co-occurrence clustering, repertoires with fewer than 30,000 or more than 120,000 public chains were excluded, along with five repertoires with anomalous nucleotide sharing. TCRdb holds this immuneACCESS table with in-frame rearrangements only. Some clones are missing; in checked studies, unresolved V genes explain under half, and the rest has no known cause. The DNA was the basis for D and trimming; V, J and clone size are from that table. In this sample's table one finds roughly 140,000 clones. The top ten clonotypes cover about 0.96% of the sample.

The CDR3 measures 14 amino acids from cysteine to phenylalanine. Of the read, only the CDR3 DNA is kept; its 42 bases are in frame from base 1. Trimming removed 2 bases from V and 11 bases from J; the gene matches leave 6 bases unexplained. Per the germline V gene, SGHRS is the CDR1 and YFSETQ is the CDR2. Sequences were obtained from PBMCs. The chain was built from TRBV5-1 and TRBJ1-4; 10 junctional bases match TRBD1. The clonotype comes from a male donor in good health and CMV-seronegative. The CDR3 reads CASSFGTGAGKLFF. The sequenced DNA is TGCGCCAGCAGCTTCGGGACAGGGGCAGGGAAACTGTTTTTT.